The 8 T cell receptor beta chains given below trace back to one sample, sequenced in a study of T cell repertoires in cytomegalovirus infection. TCRdb independently ran MiXCR on the reads; one entry per CDR3 protein. Altogether 630,000 or so distinct CDR3 sequences are present, roughly a quarter being singletons, with the ten largest covering 7% to 9%. Material for sequencing was CD8+ T cells from PBMCs. These receptors were obtained from a human donor in good health (CMV status not recorded). Some clones in this sample may be carry-over from other donors' samples.

The CDR3 DNA is TGTGCCAGCACCCCTGGGGGATCTGAAGCTTTCTTT. Its protein is CASTPGGSEAFF. The chain couples TRBV12-3 or TRBV12-4 to TRBJ1-1; TRBD1 might be the D (5 bases). Trimming left V 7 bases short and J 6 bases short, with 12 bases between. The CDR3 totals 12 residues.

Many counts were recorded for this clonotype. Here the CDR3 DNA reads TGTGCCAGCAGCTTAGTTTACCACAGGGAGACTGAAGCTTTCTTT. This sequence encodes CASSLVYHRETEAFF. V is TRBV7-2 and J is TRBJ1-1, with D possibly being TRBD1 (6 bases). The V and J ends lost 1 base and 5 bases respectively, with 14 bases between them. The CDR3 has 15 amino acids. Germline-derived CDR1 and CDR2 are SGHTA and FQGNSA.

This clonotype showed up many times. The rearrangement links TRBV7-6 to TRBJ1-3, with unresolved D. CDR1 and CDR2 from the germline V gene are SGHVS and FNYEAQ. This CDR3 is built from 18 residues. The germline V and J ends were trimmed by 2 bases and 0 bases, with 17 bases remaining between them. CDR3 nucleotide sequence: TGTGCCAGCAGCTTACGACCCTTTTTCGACAACTCTGGAAACACCATATATTTT. Amino acid sequence: CASSLRPFFDNSGNTIYF. The variable domain in full, with the rest retrieved from reference TRBV7-6 and TRBJ1-3, is GAGVSQSPRYKVTKRGQDVALRCDPISGHVSLYWYRQALGQGPEFLTYFNYEAQQDKSGLPNDRFSAERPEGSISTLTIQRTEQRDSAMYRCASSLRPFFDNSGNTIYFGEGSWLTVV.

The sample holds a few counts of this clonotype. The chain has TRBV4-3 and TRBJ1-2, with D uncertain. The CDR3 sequence is 15 residues long. Trimming cost V 0 bases and J 0 bases, with 8 bases left between them. Germline V CDR1 and CDR2: LGHNA, YSLEER. For the CDR3, the DNA is TGCGCCAGCAGCCAAGAATCCTCCGCTAACTATGGCTACACCTTC. Translated: CASSQESSANYGYTF.

This chain connects TRBV20-1 to TRBJ1-6; D not resolved. This CDR3 is 15 amino acids long. Trimming stripped 4 bases from V and 7 bases from J, with 17 bases between. Germline V lookup: CDR1 DFQATT, CDR2 SNEGSKA (reference sequence). CDR3 DNA: TGCAGTGCTACCAAAGAAACCATACCAAATTCACCCCTCCACTTT. Its translation is CSATKETIPNSPLHF.

The rearrangement joins TRBV19 to TRBJ2-1, with 8 bases lining up with TRBD2. Per germline, CDR1 LNHDA and CDR2 SQIVND (reference sequence). After removal of 0 bases from V and 6 bases from J, the junction contained 7 bases not matched to a gene. The CDR3 is 16 amino acids. The DNA for the CDR3 is TGTGCCAGTAGTATAGACGGGGCCACTAGCGGCAATGAGCAGTTCTTC. Its translation is CASSIDGATSGNEQFF. The full variable domain, in which reference TRBV19 and TRBJ2-1 provide the parts outside the CDR3, is DGGITQSPKYLFRKEGQNVTLSCEQNLNHDAMYWYRQDPGQGLRLIYYSQIVNDFQKGDIAEGYSVSREKKESFPLTVTSAQKNPTAFYLCASSIDGATSGNEQFFGPGTRLTVL.

V usage is TRBV7-9 and J usage is TRBJ2-3; tentatively, D is TRBD2 (5 bases). Per the germline V gene, CDR1 is SEHNR and CDR2 is FQNEAQ (reference sequence). V shed 6 bases and J shed 0 bases, with 16 bases lying between them. This CDR3 is 16 amino acids long. CDR3: CASSPRTPTSTDTQYF. In DNA, the CDR3 is TGTGCCAGCAGTCCTAGGACTCCGACGAGCACAGATACGCAGTATTTT.

V is TRBV6-2 or TRBV6-3 and J is TRBJ1-5, with D tentatively TRBD1 (6 bases). The CDR3 is 14 residues long. From germline, CDR1 is MNHEY and CDR2 SVGEGT. With 7 bases removed from V and 0 bases from J, the gap between germline ends came to 10 bases. CDR3 in amino acids: CASNQGISNQPQHF. The CDR3 DNA reads TGTGCCAGCAACCAGGGGATTAGCAATCAGCCCCAGCATTTT.